This record looks at one TCR beta chain sequence and its context. This CDR3 spans 14 amino acids. CDR1 is SGDLS, CDR2 YYNGEE, per germline. V lost 2 bases, J lost 7 bases, and 12 bases lay in between. Original methodology: Amplification of reference gene primers was used by the study to estimate nucleated cell counts. The table came from immunoSEQ multiplex PCR; TCRdb's copy has only in-frame clones and leaves some out. From that table come the V and J calls and clone size; the DNA was used to work out D and trimming. The sample consists of roughly 80,000 clones, around 77% of them appearing once. The data originate from a study of blood T cell repertoires in COVID-19. Study overall: Sites across the United States, Italy and Spain contributed samples from acute and convalescent COVID-19. Sources were T cells, B-cell-depleted T cells, or PBMCs; the material itself was cDNA or gDNA.

The TCR originated in a human donor in a cohort sampled during active COVID-19. Sequencing input: peripheral blood. This chain links TRBV9 with TRBJ1-4; possibly TRBD1 for D (6 bases). This chain's CDR3 is CASSVTGSSEKLFF. The CDR3 nucleotides are TGTGCCAGCAGCGTTACAGGGTCGAGTGAAAAACTGTTTTTT.